The 18 T cell receptor beta chains below were found in one sample sequenced in a study of blood T cell repertoires in COVID-19. Data came from immunoSEQ multiplex PCR; TCRdb stores just in-frame clones and leaves some out. The data show 60,000 to 75,000 clones, 80% to 90% seen once. The specimen was peripheral blood. The receptors originated from a man aged 55-75 years with acute or convalescent COVID-19.

The chain carries TRBV19 and TRBJ1-1, with D possibly being TRBD1 (6 bases). The CDR3 consists of 14 residues. Germline V lookup: CDR1 LNHDA, CDR2 SQIVND (reference sequence). Deletions cut 6 bases from V and 4 bases from J, with 15 bases between. The CDR3 sequence: CASSPRGWGTEAFF. The DNA for the CDR3 is TGTGCCAGTAGCCCCAGGGGATGGGGCACTGAAGCTTTCTTT.

The chain uses TRBV11-3 and TRBJ1-2; 12 bases match TRBD1. There are 18 residues in the CDR3. Germline assignment: CDR1 SGHNT and CDR2 YENEEA. The J segment lost 6 bases and the V segment lost 1 base, leaving 12 bases of the junction unmatched. The CDR3 DNA reads TGTGCCAGCAGCTTAGTTCCTGCACCGGGACAGGGGGCAGATGGCTACACCTTC. Translation gives CASSLVPAPGQGADGYTF. The complete variable domain, with remaining parts taken from reference TRBV11-3 and TRBJ1-2, reads EAGVVQSPRYKIIEKKQPVAFWCNPISGHNTLYWYLQNLGQGPELLIRYENEEAVDDSQLPKDRFSAERLKGVDSTLKIQPAELGDSAVYLCASSLVPAPGQGADGYTFGSGTRLTVV.

V gene TRBV2 combines with J gene TRBJ2-7; 9 bases match TRBD2. Germline CDR1 and CDR2: SNHLY and FYNNEI. The CDR3 runs to 16 residues. J was trimmed by 4 bases and V by 6 bases; bases with no gene match: 13. The CDR3 DNA is TGTGCCAGCAGCCCTATGGGAAGCGGGGGGAGATACGAGCAGTACTTC. Protein sequence: CASSPMGSGGRYEQYF.

V usage is TRBV18 and J usage is TRBJ1-6; weak D call: TRBD1 (6 bases). The CDR3 is made up of 15 amino acids. V shed 2 bases and J shed 6 bases, with 11 bases lying between them. Per the germline V gene, CDR1 is KGHSH and CDR2 is LQKENI. CDR3 in DNA: TGTGCCAGCTCACCAAACAGGGTCGGTAATTCACCCCTCCACTTT. Translating gives CASSPNRVGNSPLHF. The full variable domain, completed using reference TRBV18 and TRBJ1-6, is NAGVMQNPRHLVRRRGQEARLRCSPMKGHSHVYWYRQLPEEGLKFMVYLQKENIIDESGMPKERFSAEFPKEGPSILRIQQVVRGDSAAYFCASSPNRVGNSPLHFGNGTRLTVT.

The rearrangement uses TRBV6-2 or TRBV6-3 and TRBJ2-1; 8 bases map to TRBD2. The V gene's germline CDR1 is MNHEY and CDR2 SVGEGT. CDR3 size: 15 residues. The V segment lost 3 bases and the J segment 6 bases; nucleotides outside the gene matches: 7. The CDR3 here is CASSYYGGAGNEQFF. CDR3 coding DNA: TGTGCCAGCAGTTATTACGGGGGGGCGGGCAATGAGCAGTTCTTC.

The chain carries TRBV19 and TRBJ2-7, with D unresolved. Per germline, CDR1 LNHDA and CDR2 SQIVND (reference sequence). Trimming pared 1 base from V and 2 bases from J, leaving 12 bases between. The CDR3 is 15 residues long. In DNA form, the CDR3 reads TGTGCCAGTAGTATAGCTATCCGAGGCCCCTACGAGCAGTACTTC. Protein sequence: CASSIAIRGPYEQYF.

The genes are TRBV19 and TRBJ1-1; the D gene is possibly TRBD1 (5 bases). Between the trimmed V and J ends, which lost 6 bases and 0 bases, there was a span of 8 bases. Germline CDR1 and CDR2: LNHDA and SQIVND (reference sequence). The CDR3 length is 13 residues. CDR3 protein: CASSTGMNTEAFF. DNA for the CDR3: TGTGCCAGTAGCACAGGTATGAACACTGAAGCTTTCTTT.

The V call is TRBV19, the J call TRBJ2-5; 9 bases align to TRBD2. Germline V gene data show CDR1 as LNHDA and CDR2 as SQIVND (reference sequence). After removal of 5 bases from V and 4 bases from J, the junction contained 11 bases not matched to a gene. This CDR3 is built from 16 residues. CDR3 region: CASSVLAGGILETQYF. The CDR3 nucleotides are TGTGCCAGTAGTGTTTTGGCGGGGGGGATTTTAGAGACCCAGTACTTC.

In its sample, this clone was seen once. The V and J genes are TRBV6-1 and TRBJ1-2; D is undetermined. Per germline, CDR1 MNHNS and CDR2 SASEGT. V lost 1 base to trimming and J lost 5 bases, with 14 bases between them. The CDR3 has 15 residues. CDR3 in amino acids: CASSEDINPRYGYTF. CDR3 DNA sequence: TGTGCCAGCAGTGAAGACATCAACCCCCGATATGGCTACACCTTC.

V and J are TRBV10-3 and TRBJ1-6; no clear D gene. Per the germline V gene, CDR1 is ENHRY and CDR2 is SYGVKD. The CDR3 loop spans 15 amino acids. The V gene lost 10 bases and the J gene lost 3 bases, with 16 bases spanning the gap. The CDR3 DNA sequence: TGTGCCACCGGAGTCGCGGATCTCTATAATTCACCCCTCCACTTT. Its protein is CATGVADLYNSPLHF.

The rearrangement uses TRBV19 and TRBJ2-3, with D hard to call. The CDR3 consists of 17 residues. Trimming left V 1 base short and J 0 bases short, with 14 bases between. In germline, CDR1 is LNHDA, CDR2 SQIVND (reference sequence). DNA for the CDR3: TGTGCCAGTAGTATAGTTACGTTAGCTGTTAGCACAGATACGCAGTATTTT. Translation gives CASSIVTLAVSTDTQYF.

This clone was picked up a small number of times. The genes are TRBV9 and TRBJ1-1; 7 nucleotides align to TRBD1. V lost 4 bases, J lost 1 base, and 7 bases stayed unmatched. The CDR3 totals 15 residues. CDR1 and CDR2 (germline): SGDLS, YYNGEE. The CDR3 region is CASSPPGGRNTEAFF. CDR3 nucleotide sequence: TGTGCCAGCAGCCCCCCAGGGGGTCGGAACACTGAAGCTTTCTTT.

The chain uses TRBV2 and TRBJ1-2, with a weak D call TRBD1 (6 bases). The CDR3 is made up of 14 amino acids. CDR1 and CDR2 (germline): SNHLY, FYNNEI. V lost 8 bases and J 7 bases, leaving 20 bases between the germline ends. This CDR3 is CASSSSAGGPGYTF. The CDR3 DNA reads as TGTGCCAGCTCCTCGTCCGCTGGGGGCCCTGGCTACACCTTC.

CDR3 sequence reads: CASSLSVRGNTEAFF. The CDR3 DNA reads TGTGCCAGCAGTTTATCGGTTAGGGGGAACACTGAAGCTTTCTTT. The rearrangement links TRBV27 to TRBJ1-1, with D tentatively TRBD1 (5 bases). Per germline, CDR1 MNHEY and CDR2 SMNVEV (reference sequence). The V end was cut by 0 bases, the J end by 1 base, with 9 bases between. This CDR3 spans 15 amino acids.

The chain recombines TRBV6-1 with TRBJ1-1; no clear D gene. CDR1 and CDR2 from the germline V gene are MNHNS and SASEGT. V dropped 5 bases and J dropped 3 bases, with 13 bases sitting between them. The CDR3 covers 14 residues. CDR3 residues: CASSSPGFYTEAFF. The CDR3, as DNA: TGTGCCAGCAGTTCCCCAGGATTTTACACTGAAGCTTTCTTT.

The rearrangement uses TRBV5-1 and TRBJ2-3, with D maybe TRBD1 (6 bases). Germline values: CDR1 SGHRS, CDR2 YFSETQ. The V end lost 0 bases, the J end lost 4 bases, and 9 bases lay between the germline ends. The CDR3 spans 14 residues. The CDR3 reads CASSLDRVADTQYF. The CDR3 nucleotides read TGCGCCAGCAGCTTGGACAGGGTCGCAGATACGCAGTATTTT.

This sequence joins TRBV19 and TRBJ1-5; D is unclear. CDR3 length equals 13 residues. Germline-derived CDR1 and CDR2 are LNHDA and SQIVND (reference sequence). The V end was cut by 6 bases, the J end by 4 bases, with 10 bases between. The CDR3 loop reads CASSPTPNQPQHF. For the CDR3, the DNA is TGTGCCAGTAGCCCGACACCGAATCAGCCCCAGCATTTT.

This clone was detected only once. J is TRBJ1-1 and V is TRBV28; D gene uncertain. Germline V gives CDR1 MDHEN, CDR2 SYDVKM. This CDR3 region has 11 residues. Trimming left V 1 base short and J 5 bases short, with 2 bases between. CDR3 in DNA: TGTGCCAGCAGTTTATCTACTGAAGCTTTCTTT. Amino acids: CASSLSTEAFF.